These 2 T cell receptor beta chains originate from one sample sequenced in a study of blood T cell repertoires in COVID-19. This table comes from immunoSEQ multiplex PCR, and its TCRdb copy is limited to in-frame clones, with some not included. Of about 150,000 clones in the sample, approximately 78% are singletons; the top ten hold around 15%. Sequencing used peripheral blood. The receptors come from a human donor with acute or convalescent COVID-19. The donor label of this sample is uncertain.

The V call is TRBV10-3, the J call TRBJ1-1, with 8 bases lining up with TRBD1. Germline lookup yields CDR1 ENHRY and CDR2 SYGVKD. The junction had 16 bases not matched to a gene; V was cut back by 8 bases and J by 5 bases. The CDR3 is made up of 16 amino acids. The CDR3 protein is CAIARQARYRGTEAFF. CDR3 DNA sequence: TGTGCCATCGCCCGACAGGCCCGTTACAGGGGGACTGAAGCTTTCTTT.

This chain joins TRBV30 and TRBJ1-2, with no clear D. V was cut by 2 bases and J by 5 bases, with 9 bases left in between. The CDR3 runs 12 residues. CDR1 and CDR2 from the germline V gene are GTSNPN and SVGIG (reference sequence). The CDR3 here is CAWSPGLYGYTF. The DNA for the CDR3 is TGTGCCTGGAGTCCAGGACTTTATGGCTACACCTTC.